This T cell receptor beta chain was sequenced in a study of cytomegalovirus exposure and HLA in healthy donors. Healthy individuals who donated bone marrow served as the donors. This PCR relied on a set of 60 Vbeta primers and 13 Jbeta primers. The protocol was immunoSEQ multiplex PCR, while the TCRdb copy is restricted to in-frame clones and leaves out a portion. Here the sample spans some 130,000 clones, more than 80% being singletons. The CDR3 is made up of 14 amino acids. The V gene's germline CDR1 is MNHNY and CDR2 SVGAGI (reference sequence). Deletions cut 5 bases from V and 8 bases from J, with 15 bases between.

The sequence came from a young man in good health and CMV-seronegative. The chain recombines TRBV6-6 with TRBJ1-4; a possible D gene is TRBD1 (5 bases). Sequenced material: PBMCs. This CDR3 reads CASSRGWGGEKLFF. The CDR3 DNA sequence: TGTGCCAGCAGTAGGGGCTGGGGAGGGGAAAAACTGTTTTTT.